This is a list of T cell receptor beta chains from one sample in a study of memory CD4+ T cells and cytomegalovirus serostatus. The data were produced by immunoSEQ multiplex PCR, yet TCRdb's version contains in-frame clones alone and is incomplete. The sample comprises 25,000 to 30,000 clones, 75% of which are singletons, and about 1% rests with the top ten. Specimen: memory CD4+ T cells from blood. These TCRs come from an adult in good health and CMV-seronegative. Each CDR3 is given with its conserved first and last residue. The order of the fields is J gene, V gene, clone size, D gene, CDR3 length, CDR3 DNA, CDR3 protein. D genes are given only for firm matches. Size is omitted from some rows. Given values are once, few, many or a class for expanded clones.

j_gene: TRBJ2-2; v_gene: TRBV10-3; abundance: NA; d_gene: TRBD2; len: 16; CDR3nt: TGTGCCATCAAAGGCCGGGAGGGCCTGGGGACCGGGGAGCTGTTTTTT; CDR3aa: CAIKGREGLGTGELFF
j_gene: TRBJ2-1; v_gene: TRBV29-1; abundance: NA; d_gene: TRBD2; len: 14; CDR3nt: TGCAGCGCCCCAGCGGGGGCGATCTACAATGAGCAGTTCTTC; CDR3aa: CSAPAGAIYNEQFF
j_gene: TRBJ2-3; v_gene: TRBV14; abundance: NA; d_gene: TRBD2; len: 16; CDR3nt: TGTGCCAGCAGCCAGAGGACTAGCGGGGTTTCAGATACGCAGTATTTT; CDR3aa: CASSQRTSGVSDTQYF
j_gene: TRBJ1-1; v_gene: TRBV7-9; abundance: few; d_gene: NA; len: 13; CDR3nt: TGTGCCAGCAGCTTAGGGACTAACACTGAAGCTTTCTTT; CDR3aa: CASSLGTNTEAFF
j_gene: TRBJ1-1; v_gene: TRBV30; abundance: once; d_gene: NA; len: 16; CDR3nt: TGTGCCTGGAGTGATGGTCCGGGGGGGACGACCACTGAAGCTTTCTTT; CDR3aa: CAWSDGPGGTTTEAFF
j_gene: TRBJ1-1; v_gene: TRBV6-1; abundance: NA; d_gene: NA; len: 12; CDR3nt: TGTGCCAGCAGAAGGGTGTCGTCTGAAGCTTTCTTT; CDR3aa: CASRRVSSEAFF
j_gene: TRBJ1-1; v_gene: TRBV7-8; abundance: NA; d_gene: NA; len: 15; CDR3nt: TGTGCCAGCAGCTTAGCGATCGGACACAACACTGAAGCTTTCTTT; CDR3aa: CASSLAIGHNTEAFF
j_gene: TRBJ2-1; v_gene: TRBV28; abundance: NA; d_gene: NA; len: 12; CDR3nt: TGTGCTTCGCAGAGCTCCTACAATGAGCAGTTCTTC; CDR3aa: CASQSSYNEQFF
j_gene: TRBJ1-1; v_gene: TRBV19; abundance: NA; d_gene: NA; len: 13; CDR3nt: TGTGCCAGTAAGACCCCGGGGGGTGGTGAAGCTTTCTTT; CDR3aa: CASKTPGGGEAFF
j_gene: TRBJ2-7; v_gene: TRBV28; abundance: NA; d_gene: NA; len: 15; CDR3nt: TGTGCCAGCAACCCCGCGCGGCTACCTCTCTACGAGCAGTACTTC; CDR3aa: CASNPARLPLYEQYF
j_gene: TRBJ2-7; v_gene: TRBV6-1; abundance: NA; d_gene: NA; len: 11; CDR3nt: TGTGCCAGCAGGGAGAGGGACGAGCAGTACTTC; CDR3aa: CASRERDEQYF
j_gene: TRBJ1-5; v_gene: TRBV7-8; abundance: NA; d_gene: TRBD1; len: 14; CDR3nt: TGTGCCAGCAGCCACGACAGGGGATATCAGCCCCAGCATTTT; CDR3aa: CASSHDRGYQPQHF
j_gene: TRBJ2-3; v_gene: TRBV27; abundance: NA; d_gene: NA; len: 14; CDR3nt: TGTGCCAGCAGTCCGTCTAGGGGCACAGATACGCAGTATTTT; CDR3aa: CASSPSRGTDTQYF
j_gene: TRBJ2-3; v_gene: TRBV7-2; abundance: few; d_gene: NA; len: 14; CDR3nt: TGTGCCAGCAGCTTCCCTCCCCCGTCGGGTACGCAGTATTTT; CDR3aa: CASSFPPPSGTQYF
j_gene: TRBJ2-7; v_gene: TRBV27; abundance: NA; d_gene: TRBD1; len: 14; CDR3nt: TGTGCCAGCAGACGGGAACAGGGGACCTACGAGCAGTACTTC; CDR3aa: CASRREQGTYEQYF
j_gene: TRBJ2-5; v_gene: TRBV7-2; abundance: NA; d_gene: TRBD2; len: 14; CDR3nt: TGTGCCAGCAGCTCCCAGCGGGGGCAAGAGACCCAGTACTTC; CDR3aa: CASSSQRGQETQYF
j_gene: TRBJ1-3; v_gene: TRBV28; abundance: NA; d_gene: TRBD1; len: 17; CDR3nt: TGTGCCAGCAGGTTAGGGACAGGGGGCGACTCTGGAAACACCATATATTTT; CDR3aa: CASRLGTGGDSGNTIYF
j_gene: TRBJ1-5; v_gene: TRBV19; abundance: NA; d_gene: NA; len: 15; CDR3nt: TGTGCCAGTAGTTACGGGGGGTTCGGGCATCAGCCCCAGCATTTT; CDR3aa: CASSYGGFGHQPQHF
j_gene: TRBJ1-2; v_gene: TRBV19; abundance: NA; d_gene: TRBD1; len: 15; CDR3nt: TGTGCCAGTAGTTCCCAGACAGGGGAGGTTTATGGCTACACCTTC; CDR3aa: CASSSQTGEVYGYTF
j_gene: TRBJ1-5; v_gene: TRBV6-5; abundance: NA; d_gene: NA; len: 12; CDR3nt: TGTGCCAGCAGTGCCCTGAATCAGCCCCAGCATTTT; CDR3aa: CASSALNQPQHF
j_gene: TRBJ1-2; v_gene: TRBV19; abundance: NA; d_gene: NA; len: 12; CDR3nt: TGTGCCAGTAGTATACAAGGGAGTGGCTACACCTTC; CDR3aa: CASSIQGSGYTF
j_gene: TRBJ2-1; v_gene: TRBV5-4; abundance: NA; d_gene: NA; len: 15; CDR3nt: TGTGCCAGCAGCCCTGGACGGAGTACCTACAATGAGCAGTTCTTC; CDR3aa: CASSPGRSTYNEQFF
j_gene: TRBJ2-5; v_gene: TRBV4-3; abundance: NA; d_gene: NA; len: 14; CDR3nt: TGCGCCAGCAGCCAAGGTGAACTGAAAGAGACCCAGTACTTC; CDR3aa: CASSQGELKETQYF
j_gene: TRBJ2-1; v_gene: TRBV6-6; abundance: NA; d_gene: TRBD1; len: 15; CDR3nt: TGTGCCAGCAGCCCTCCCGGGACAGCTTACAATGAGCAGTTCTTC; CDR3aa: CASSPPGTAYNEQFF
j_gene: TRBJ1-4; v_gene: TRBV7-2; abundance: once; d_gene: NA; len: 13; CDR3nt: TGTGCCAGCAGCTTAGGTCTTAATGAAAAACTGTTTTTT; CDR3aa: CASSLGLNEKLFF
j_gene: TRBJ1-1; v_gene: TRBV4-3; abundance: NA; d_gene: NA; len: 16; CDR3nt: TGCGCCAGCAGCCAAGAATTTTCAGGAGCTAGGACTGAAGCTTTCTTT; CDR3aa: CASSQEFSGARTEAFF